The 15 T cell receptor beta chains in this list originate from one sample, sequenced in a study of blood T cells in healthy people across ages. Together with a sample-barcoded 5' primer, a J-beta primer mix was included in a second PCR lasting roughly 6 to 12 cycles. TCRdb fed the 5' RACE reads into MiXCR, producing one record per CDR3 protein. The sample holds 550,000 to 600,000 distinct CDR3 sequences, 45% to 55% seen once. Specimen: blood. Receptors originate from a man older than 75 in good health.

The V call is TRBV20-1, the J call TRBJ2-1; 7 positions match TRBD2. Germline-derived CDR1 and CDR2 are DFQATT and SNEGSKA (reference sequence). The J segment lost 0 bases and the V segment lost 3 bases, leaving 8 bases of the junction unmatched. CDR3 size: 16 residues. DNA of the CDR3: TGCAGTGCTAGGACCGGGCGGGGGAGCTCCTACAATGAGCAGTTCTTC. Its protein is CSARTGRGSSYNEQFF.

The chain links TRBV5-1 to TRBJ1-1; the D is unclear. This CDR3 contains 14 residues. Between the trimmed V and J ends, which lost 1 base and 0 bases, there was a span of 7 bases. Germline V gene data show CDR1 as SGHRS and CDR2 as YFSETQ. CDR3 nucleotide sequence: TGCGCCAGCAGCTTGAACAAACTGAACACTGAAGCTTTCTTT. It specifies CASSLNKLNTEAFF.

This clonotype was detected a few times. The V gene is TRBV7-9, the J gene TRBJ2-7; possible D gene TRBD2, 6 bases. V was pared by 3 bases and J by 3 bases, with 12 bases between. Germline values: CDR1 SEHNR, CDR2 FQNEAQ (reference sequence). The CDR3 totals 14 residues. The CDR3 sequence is CASSFEGGGYEQYF. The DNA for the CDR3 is TGTGCCAGCAGCTTTGAGGGAGGAGGCTACGAGCAGTACTTC.

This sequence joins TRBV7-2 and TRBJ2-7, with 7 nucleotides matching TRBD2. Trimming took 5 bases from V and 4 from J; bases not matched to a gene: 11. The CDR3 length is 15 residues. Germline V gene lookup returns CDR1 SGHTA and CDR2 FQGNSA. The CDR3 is CASSQFGGSEYEQYF. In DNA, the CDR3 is TGTGCCAGCAGCCAATTCGGCGGGAGTGAATACGAGCAGTACTTC.

DNA for the CDR3: TGTGCCAGCAGCCCTGGGGGGGGGGTGGAGACCCAGTACTTC. Translated: CASSPGGGVETQYF. This chain uses TRBV28 with TRBJ2-5; 7 positions agree with TRBD2. Germline V gene sequence: CDR1 MDHEN, CDR2 SYDVKM. The CDR3 loop spans 14 amino acids. With 6 bases clipped from V and 5 bases from J, the junction kept 9 bases outside the gene matches.

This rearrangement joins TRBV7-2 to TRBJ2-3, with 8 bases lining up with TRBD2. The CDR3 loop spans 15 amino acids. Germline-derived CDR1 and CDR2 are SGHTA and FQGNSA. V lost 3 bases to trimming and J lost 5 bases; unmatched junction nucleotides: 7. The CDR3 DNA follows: TGTGCCAGCAGCTTCGATCGGGGGGGAAGAGATACGCAGTATTTT. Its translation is CASSFDRGGRDTQYF.

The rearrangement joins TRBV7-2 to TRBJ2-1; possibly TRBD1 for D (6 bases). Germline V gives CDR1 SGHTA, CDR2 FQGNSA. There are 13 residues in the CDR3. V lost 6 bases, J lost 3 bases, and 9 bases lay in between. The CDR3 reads CASSQGRYNEQFF. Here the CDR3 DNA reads TGTGCCAGCAGTCAGGGGCGCTACAATGAGCAGTTCTTC.

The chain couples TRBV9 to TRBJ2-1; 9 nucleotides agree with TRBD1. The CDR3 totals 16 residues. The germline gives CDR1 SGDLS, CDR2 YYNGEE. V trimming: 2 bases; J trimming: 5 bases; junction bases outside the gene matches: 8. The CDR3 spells CASSVEAQGANNEQFF. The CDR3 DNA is TGTGCCAGCAGCGTCGAGGCACAGGGGGCTAACAATGAGCAGTTCTTC.

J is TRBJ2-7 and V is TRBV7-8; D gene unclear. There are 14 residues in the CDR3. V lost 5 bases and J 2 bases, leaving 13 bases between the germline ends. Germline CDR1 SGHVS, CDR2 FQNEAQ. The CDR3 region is CASSVGSWTYEQYF. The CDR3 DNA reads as TGTGCCAGCAGCGTAGGTAGTTGGACCTACGAGCAGTACTTC.

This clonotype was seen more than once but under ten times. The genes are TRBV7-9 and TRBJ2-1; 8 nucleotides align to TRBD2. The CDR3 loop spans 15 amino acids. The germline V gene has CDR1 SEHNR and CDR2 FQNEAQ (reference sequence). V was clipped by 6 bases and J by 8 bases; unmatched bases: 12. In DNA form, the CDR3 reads TGTGCCAGCAGAACCGGACTAGCCAAAGGCGATGAGCAGTTCTTC. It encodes CASRTGLAKGDEQFF. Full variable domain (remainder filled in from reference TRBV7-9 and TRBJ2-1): DTGVSQNPRHKITKRGQNVTFRCDPISEHNRLYWYRQTLGQGPEFLTYFQNEAQLEKSRLLSDRFSAERPKGSFSTLEIQRTEQGDSAMYLCASRTGLAKGDEQFFGPGTRLTVL.

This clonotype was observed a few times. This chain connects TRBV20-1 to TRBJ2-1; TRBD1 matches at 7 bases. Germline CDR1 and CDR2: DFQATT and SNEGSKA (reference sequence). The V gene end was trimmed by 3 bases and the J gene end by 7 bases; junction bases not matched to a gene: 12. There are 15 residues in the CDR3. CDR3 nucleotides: TGCAGTGCTAGGGGTGAGGCAGGGGGAAGAAATGAGCAGTTCTTC. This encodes CSARGEAGGRNEQFF.

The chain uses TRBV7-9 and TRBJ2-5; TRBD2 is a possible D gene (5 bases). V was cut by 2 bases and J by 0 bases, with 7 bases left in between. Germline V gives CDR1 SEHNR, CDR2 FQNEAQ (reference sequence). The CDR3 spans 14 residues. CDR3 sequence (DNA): TGTGCCAGCAGCTTAACGAGGGACCAAGAGACCCAGTACTTC. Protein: CASSLTRDQETQYF.

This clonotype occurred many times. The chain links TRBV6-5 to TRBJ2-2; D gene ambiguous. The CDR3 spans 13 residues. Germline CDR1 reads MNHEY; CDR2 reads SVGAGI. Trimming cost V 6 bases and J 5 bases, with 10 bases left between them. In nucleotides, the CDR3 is TGTGCCAGCAGATACGGTGGGACCGGGGAGCTGTTTTTT. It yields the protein CASRYGGTGELFF.

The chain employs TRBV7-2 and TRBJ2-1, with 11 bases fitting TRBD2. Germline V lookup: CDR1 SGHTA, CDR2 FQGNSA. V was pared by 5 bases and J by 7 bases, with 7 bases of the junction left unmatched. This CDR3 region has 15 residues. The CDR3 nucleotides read TGTGCCAGCAGCCCTATAGCTAGCGGGAGGAATGAGCAGTTCTTC. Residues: CASSPIASGRNEQFF.

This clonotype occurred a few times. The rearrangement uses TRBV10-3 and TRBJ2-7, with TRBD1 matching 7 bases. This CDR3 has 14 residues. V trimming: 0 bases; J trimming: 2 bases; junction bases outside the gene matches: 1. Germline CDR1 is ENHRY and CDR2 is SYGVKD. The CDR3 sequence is CAISESGTAYEQYF. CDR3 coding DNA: TGTGCCATCAGTGAGTCTGGGACAGCCTACGAGCAGTACTTC.